Each of the 10 T cell receptor beta chains below was sequenced from the same sample in a study of CD8 T cells in ankylosing spondylitis. No antigens are known for them. Findings and caveats of the study: Seemingly distinctive of ankylosing spondylitis blood was a TCR beta motif formed by eight highly homologous variants.

From the 5' RACE reads, TCRdb called clonotypes with MiXCR, one entry per CDR3 protein. The sample lists under 150,000 distinct CDR3 sequences, 15% to 20% occurring once. Source material: blood, either unsorted or a sorted T cell fraction (not recorded which). The receptors were gathered from a male donor with ankylosing spondylitis.

Only a few counts were recorded for this clonotype. This chain links TRBV9 with TRBJ2-7, with D uncertain. Looked up from germline, CDR1 is SGDLS and CDR2 is YYNGEE. The CDR3 has 14 residues. V was clipped by 0 bases and J by 2 bases, with 9 bases between them. CDR3 in DNA: TGTGCCAGCAGCGTAGGACTGACGCCCTACGAGCAGTACTTC. Its protein product is CASSVGLTPYEQYF.

This clonotype was seen many times. The V call is TRBV9, the J call TRBJ1-3; D is unclear. Per the germline V gene, CDR1 is SGDLS and CDR2 is YYNGEE. The V and J ends lost 3 bases and 0 bases respectively, with 10 bases between them. CDR3 size: 15 residues. CDR3 sequence (DNA): TGTGCCAGCAGCGGCCGGCAGAACTCTGGAAACACCATATATTTT. This codes for CASSGRQNSGNTIYF.

The rearrangement uses TRBV20-1 and TRBJ1-1; no firm D call. This CDR3 spans 12 amino acids. Per the germline V gene, CDR1 is DFQATT and CDR2 is SNEGSKA (reference sequence). With 5 bases removed from V and 0 bases from J, the gap between germline ends came to 7 bases. The CDR3 here is CSALSLNTEAFF. The CDR3 DNA sequence: TGCAGTGCTTTGAGTTTGAACACTGAAGCTTTCTTT.

As to this clonotype: A much larger clone differs by one base, so this may be a read error. The rearrangement links TRBV11-2 to TRBJ2-7; 10 positions agree with TRBD2. This CDR3 contains 14 residues. The germline V gene encodes CDR1 SGHAT and CDR2 FQNNGV. CDR3: CTSSLASGSYEQYF. The CDR3 DNA reads TGTACCAGCAGCTTGGCTAGCGGGAGCTACGAGCAGTACTTC.

The chain combines TRBV18 with TRBJ2-7; 11 positions agree with TRBD2. Germline V gene sequence: CDR1 KGHSH, CDR2 LQKENI. This CDR3 spans 15 amino acids. Losses at the gene ends were 6 bases for V and 3 bases for J; bases not matched to a gene: 7. This chain's CDR3 is CASSPGTSGYYEQYF. The DNA for the CDR3 is TGTGCCAGCTCCCCCGGGACTAGCGGATACTACGAGCAGTACTTC.

This clonotype was counted between two and nine times. The chain carries TRBV4-3 and TRBJ2-3; the D gene could be TRBD1 or TRBD2 (6 bases each). The CDR3 covers 20 residues. Trimming removed 1 base at V and 5 bases at J, with 28 bases between. Germline V gene sequence: CDR1 LGHNA, CDR2 YSLEER. The CDR3, as DNA: TGCGCCAGCAGCCAAGCAGTATCCGGGAGTCGGGCCCAGGGGCTAGATACGCAGTATTTT. The encoded protein is CASSQAVSGSRAQGLDTQYF.

A few counts support this clonotype. This rearrangement joins TRBV27 to TRBJ1-6; no clear D gene. Germline V gene data show CDR1 as MNHEY and CDR2 as SMNVEV (reference sequence). The CDR3 spans 15 residues. The germline V and J ends were trimmed by 0 bases and 9 bases, with 12 bases remaining between them. In DNA form, the CDR3 reads TGTGCCAGCAGTTTATCCCCGGGGTCGGGTTCACCCCTCCACTTT. It encodes CASSLSPGSGSPLHF.

The gene calls are TRBV6-1 and TRBJ1-1; no reliable D call. Trimming cost V 5 bases and J 1 base, with 11 bases left between them. CDR1 and CDR2 from the germline V gene are MNHNS and SASEGT. This CDR3 has 14 residues. The CDR3 sequence is CASSLALQNTEAFF. The CDR3 region has the DNA TGTGCCAGCAGTTTAGCACTTCAGAACACTGAAGCTTTCTTT.

This clonotype showed up many times. The J gene is TRBJ2-1, the V gene TRBV7-9; TRBD2 matches at 9 bases. The CDR3 length is 15 residues. Germline V gives CDR1 SEHNR, CDR2 FQNEAQ (reference sequence). V lost 1 base and J lost 8; bases outside the gene matches: 6. In nucleotides, the CDR3 is TGTGCCAGCAGCTTAGTACGCGGGAGGGTGGATGAGCAGTTCTTC. Protein product: CASSLVRGRVDEQFF. Drawing the rest from reference TRBV7-9 and TRBJ2-1, the complete variable domain is DTGVSQNPRHKITKRGQNVTFRCDPISEHNRLYWYRQTLGQGPEFLTYFQNEAQLEKSRLLSDRFSAERPKGSFSTLEIQRTEQGDSAMYLCASSLVRGRVDEQFFGPGTRLTVL.

This chain joins TRBV19 and TRBJ2-2; 9 bases line up with TRBD2. From germline, CDR1 is LNHDA and CDR2 SQIVND (reference sequence). The length of the CDR3 is 15 residues. Trimming took 5 bases from V and 7 from J; bases not matched to a gene: 8. As DNA, the CDR3 is TGTGCCAGTAGTTGGGGTAGCGGGAGCCACGGGGAGCTGTTTTTT. The encoded protein is CASSWGSGSHGELFF.